The rows below give T cell receptor beta chains drawn from one sample of a study of T-cell reconstitution after alpha-beta-depleted transplantation in children. TCRdb processed the PCR reads anew with MiXCR; each CDR3 protein has one entry. The data contain 490,000 or so distinct CDR3 sequences, roughly a tenth of them singletons. Here the sequenced sample was PBMCs, taken before TCRalphabeta/CD19-depleted stem cell transplant. The source is a child aged 2-15 years with inherited bone marrow failure, due to receive a stem cell transplant. The CDR3 runs from the conserved cysteine through the conserved F or W. D genes are given only for firm matches. Some rows mark clone size as missing; the rest say once, few, many or name a class of expanded clone.

V gene	J gene	D gene	clone size	CDR3 DNA	CDR3 protein
TRBV2	TRBJ2-1	.	many	TGTGCCGTCCTAGTAACTAACTCCTACAATGAGCAGTTCTTC	CAVLVTNSYNEQFF
TRBV13	TRBJ1-1	TRBD1	many	TGTGCCAGCAGCTTCGGACAGGGCGGGCCCGGCACTGAAGCTTTCTTT	CASSFGQGGPGTEAFF
TRBV20-1	TRBJ2-7	.	.	TGCAGTGCCCCCAGGCAGGGAACTTCCTACGAGCAGTACTTC	CSAPRQGTSYEQYF
TRBV2	TRBJ1-5	.	many	TGTGCCAGCCGCCTCGATCAGCCCCAGCATTTT	CASRLDQPQHF
TRBV4-3	TRBJ2-3	.	many	TGCGCCAGCAGCCAGGAGGGCCCCCAAGATACGCAGTATTTT	CASSQEGPQDTQYF
TRBV5-1	TRBJ2-1	.	.	TGCGCCAGCAGCTTATTAGAAGGGTGGGTTCTACTCTTCTCCTACAATGAGCAGTTCTTC	CASSLLEGWVLLFSYNEQFF
TRBV4-3	TRBJ2-7	TRBD2	many	TGCGCCAGCAGCCAAGAAGGGGGCTCAGGACTAGCGGTAGGCTACGAGCAGTACTTC	CASSQEGGSGLAVGYEQYF
TRBV12-3/TRBV12-4	TRBJ1-4	.	few	TGTGCCAGCAGTTTACACAGAAATGAAAAACTGTTTTTT	CASSLHRNEKLFF
TRBV5-1	TRBJ1-1	.	few	TGCGCCAGCAGCTTAGGACACACGAACACTGAAGCTTTCTTT	CASSLGHTNTEAFF
TRBV9	TRBJ2-1	.	.	TGTGCCAGCAGCGTAGCTGGGCTACCCTACAATGAGCAGTTCTTC	CASSVAGLPYNEQFF
TRBV11-3	TRBJ1-1	.	many	TGTGCCAGCAGCCGGGAGGGCGCGGAAGCTTTCTTT	CASSREGAEAFF
TRBV27	TRBJ1-1	.	many	TGTGCCAGCAGTTTATCTCCATACAACATGAACACTGAAGCTTTCTTT	CASSLSPYNMNTEAFF
TRBV11-2	TRBJ2-3	TRBD1	few	TGTGCCAGCTCCCGAGGGACAGGAAGGTATCCCACCACAGATACGCAGTATTTT	CASSRGTGRYPTTDTQYF
TRBV3-1	TRBJ2-3	TRBD2	many	TGTGCCAGCAGCTCACACTTGACTAGCGGATACACAGATACGCAGTATTTT	CASSSHLTSGYTDTQYF
TRBV15	TRBJ2-2	.	many	TGTGCCACCAGCAGAGTGACGGCCGGGGAGCTGTTTTTT	CATSRVTAGELFF
TRBV14	TRBJ2-5	TRBD2	.	TGTGCCAGCAGCCAACTGCGGGGGGGAGAGACCCAGTACTTC	CASSQLRGGETQYF
TRBV4-2	TRBJ1-5	.	many	TGTGCCAGCAGCCAAGTCCCCACAGGTATCCCATATAGCAATCAGCCCCAGCATTTT	CASSQVPTGIPYSNQPQHF
TRBV7-9	TRBJ1-1	.	many	TGTGCCAGCAGCTCCCTTCTGCTGAAAATGAACACTGAAGCTTTCTTT	CASSSLLLKMNTEAFF
TRBV27	TRBJ1-2	.	.	TGTGCCAGCAGCCCCAGGGGTGGGTATGGCTACACCTTC	CASSPRGGYGYTF
TRBV7-8	TRBJ2-3	.	.	TGTGCCAGCAGCGACGGGAACACAGATACGCAGTATTTT	CASSDGNTDTQYF
TRBV12-3/TRBV12-4	TRBJ2-1	TRBD2	.	TGTGCCATCTGCCTTAGGTGGGGACTAGCGGGAGTCTACTACAATGAGCAGTTCTTC	CAICLRWGLAGVYYNEQFF
TRBV7-7	TRBJ2-5	.	many	TGTGCTAGCAGCTTAGGCACAGGGTTGGAGACCCAGTACTTC	CASSLGTGLETQYF
TRBV5-4	TRBJ2-3	TRBD2	.	TGTGCCAGCAGCTTGGGTGGGACTAGCGGAACCAGTGCAGATACGCAGTATTTT	CASSLGGTSGTSADTQYF
TRBV7-2	TRBJ2-7	.	many	TGTGCCAGCAGCTTCAGGGGCTCCTACGAGCAGTACTTC	CASSFRGSYEQYF
TRBV28	TRBJ1-1	.	many	TGTGCCAGCAGTGCCGGGACAATCGACACTGAAGCTTTCTTT	CASSAGTIDTEAFF
TRBV7-9	TRBJ2-7	.	many	TGTGCCAGCAGTATAGGGGACGCCTACTCCTACGAGCAGTACTTC	CASSIGDAYSYEQYF
TRBV18	TRBJ1-1	TRBD1	many	TGTGCCAGCTCAGTAAACCGACAGGGGGAGGCAGCTTTCTTT	CASSVNRQGEAAFF
TRBV12-3/TRBV12-4	TRBJ2-3	TRBD2	many	TGTGCCAGCAGCCTGGGGCTAGCGGGAGAATCAGATACGCAGTATTTT	CASSLGLAGESDTQYF
TRBV4-2	TRBJ1-1	.	many	TGTGCCAGCAGCCAAGTTTCTAGGGTTTGGGACACTGAAGCTTTCTTT	CASSQVSRVWDTEAFF
TRBV7-9	TRBJ2-3	TRBD2	many	TGTGCCAGCAGCTTATGGGGTCTAGCGGCAAACACAGATACGCAGTATTTT	CASSLWGLAANTDTQYF
TRBV7-9	TRBJ2-1	.	many	TGTGCCAGCAGCTTAGGGGGACAAGAGCAGTTCTTC	CASSLGGQEQFF
TRBV7-9	TRBJ1-6	.	few	TGTGCCAGCAGCTTGGGGGCGAATAATTCACCCCTCCACTTT	CASSLGANNSPLHF
TRBV27	TRBJ2-1	TRBD2	many	TGTGCCAGCAGTTTTCCCCTAGCGGGAGAAGATGAGCAGTTCTTC	CASSFPLAGEDEQFF
TRBV10-2	TRBJ2-5	.	many	TGCGCCAGCAATGCACAGGTGATACAAGAGACCCAGTACTTC	CASNAQVIQETQYF
TRBV12-3/TRBV12-4	TRBJ2-1	TRBD2	many	TGTGCCAGCAGTATCGGGACTAGCGGGAGGGTGTCTTATTCCTACAATGAGCAGTTCTTC	CASSIGTSGRVSYSYNEQFF
TRBV18	TRBJ1-1	.	many	TGTGCCAGCTCACCCAGTGGGGCTGAAGCTTTCTTT	CASSPSGAEAFF
TRBV5-5	TRBJ2-7	.	.	TGTGCCAGCAGCTTCGTATCGGGACTTACCTACGAGCAGTACTTC	CASSFVSGLTYEQYF
TRBV20-1	TRBJ1-2	TRBD1	many	TGCAGTGCTCGAGCTCGGGACAGGGCCGGCTATGGCTACACCTTC	CSARARDRAGYGYTF
TRBV27	TRBJ2-4	TRBD1	many	TGTGCCAGCAGCCGGCGACAGGGTTACATTCAGTACTTC	CASSRRQGYIQYF
TRBV4-2	TRBJ2-3	TRBD1	many	TGTGCCAGCAGCGCCACAGGGGGCCTCACACCGGTCGCTAGCACAGATACGCAGTATTTT	CASSATGGLTPVASTDTQYF
TRBV20-1	TRBJ1-1	.	many	TGCAGTGCTAGGATTAGGGGCTACATGAACACTGAAGCTTTCTTT	CSARIRGYMNTEAFF
TRBV5-6	TRBJ2-3	.	many	TGTGCCAGCAGCTTGGGAGACTATGAAGATACGCAGTATTTT	CASSLGDYEDTQYF
TRBV24-1	TRBJ1-1	.	many	TGTGCCACGGTGGGGGCGGGGAACACTGAAGCTTTCTTT	CATVGAGNTEAFF
TRBV5-1	TRBJ1-2	.	many	TGCGCCAGCAGCTTGGTTGGGTCGGATGGCTACACCTTC	CASSLVGSDGYTF
TRBV28	TRBJ2-6	.	many	TGTGCCAGCAGCATGGTCTCTGGGGCCAACGTCCTGACTTTC	CASSMVSGANVLTF
TRBV10-3	TRBJ2-1	.	many	TGTGCCATCAGCCAGACCGGTGAGGCGGACTCCTACAATGAGCAGTTCTTC	CAISQTGEADSYNEQFF
TRBV3-1	TRBJ2-6	.	many	TGTGCCAGCAGCCATTATACAGCCTCTGGGGCCAACGTCCTGACTTTC	CASSHYTASGANVLTF
TRBV5-1	TRBJ2-2	TRBD2	many	TGCGCCAGCAGCTTGGAGGCGGGAGTCCCCGGGGAGCTGTTTTTT	CASSLEAGVPGELFF
TRBV15	TRBJ2-1	.	many	TGTGCCACCAGCAGAGATAGGGGCTCCTACAATGAGCAGTTCTTC	CATSRDRGSYNEQFF
TRBV10-3	TRBJ2-3	TRBD2	few	TGTGCCATCAGTGAGTCCGGGGCGGGAGATGCCGATACGCAGTATTTT	CAISESGAGDADTQYF
TRBV27	TRBJ1-2	TRBD1	many	TGTGCCAGCAGTTTACGGGGACAGCCGGAGGCATTTGATGGCTACACCTTC	CASSLRGQPEAFDGYTF
TRBV28	TRBJ1-2	TRBD1	many	TGTGCCAGCAGTTTACTCAGGGGGCGGGGTAACTTTGGCTACACCTTC	CASSLLRGRGNFGYTF
TRBV5-5	TRBJ1-1	TRBD1	many	TGTGCCAGCTTGGACAGGGGGGGCACTGAAGCTTTCTTT	CASLDRGGTEAFF
TRBV11-3	TRBJ2-2	TRBD1	few	TGTGCCAGCAGCTTAGGCCGGGACAGGGGCACCGGGGAGCTGTTTTTT	CASSLGRDRGTGELFF
TRBV5-4	TRBJ2-2	TRBD1	.	TGTGCCAGCAGCTTACCCCAGGGGGATGCCGGGGAGCTGTTTTTT	CASSLPQGDAGELFF
TRBV7-2	TRBJ2-7	TRBD2	.	TGTGCCAGCAGTCCGGGACTAGGAATGCTACTGTACTTC	CASSPGLGMLLYF
TRBV5-1	TRBJ2-1	.	many	TGCGCCAGCAGCCTCGGGCAGATCTACAATGAGCAGTTCTTC	CASSLGQIYNEQFF
TRBV27	TRBJ2-5	TRBD1	few	TGTGCCAGCGCCGGGACAGGATCAGAGACCCAGTACTTC	CASAGTGSETQYF
TRBV27	TRBJ1-5	.	few	TGTGCCAGCAGTTTATTCGGGGCCTCCAATCAGCCCCAGCATTTT	CASSLFGASNQPQHF